The present TCR beta chain was sequenced within a study of identical twins. TCRdb reprocessed the 5' RACE reads with MiXCR, giving one entry per CDR3 protein. The sample lists roughly 1,500,000 distinct CDR3 sequences, about 30% occurring once. Study-level points and caveats: Analyses of zero insertions could, in part, be confounded by invariant MAIT and iNKT cells. Alpha sequences that were out-of-frame and twin-shared showed an excess of low generation probability. Where beta out-of-frame sequences were concerned, excess twin sharing was weaker.

Germline CDR1 reads SQVTM; CDR2 reads ANQGSEA. CDR3 length: 14 residues. V was clipped by 5 bases and J by 3 bases, with 17 bases between them. In regard to this clonotype: The antigen remains undetermined. A clone one base away is much larger, so this may be a read error.

The specimen was cord blood. The clonotype comes from a newborn girl in good health. The chain joins TRBV29-1 to TRBJ2-7, with D tentatively TRBD1 or TRBD2 (5 bases each). The CDR3 sequence: CSVTRRGPNYEQYF. CDR3 nucleotide sequence: TGCAGCGTTACCAGACGGGGACCAAACTACGAGCAGTACTTC.